The clone carrying this TCR beta chain was recorded many times. Cells sorted as Tregs were CD4+, CD25+ and CD127-/low. TCRdb processed the 5' RACE reads anew with MiXCR; each CDR3 protein has one entry. There are fewer than 55,000 distinct CDR3 sequences in the sample; around 23% occur only once, and about 4.5% lies in the top ten. V lost 0 bases to trimming and J lost 4 bases, with 9 bases between them. The CDR3 runs to 15 residues. Germline V CDR1 and CDR2: LGHNA, YNFKEQ. This chain joins TRBV4-2 and TRBJ2-2; D unresolved. The source of this sequence is a female donor with breast cancer. Specimen: Tregs sorted from a lymph node. CDR3 DNA sequence: TGTGCCAGCAGCCAAGATTTGGAAGTCACCGGGGAGCTGTTTTTT. Translated, it gives CASSQDLEVTGELFF.